A single sample gave rise to the 30 T cell receptor beta chains below, sequenced in a study of beta chain features in type 1 diabetes. Expressed TCRB transcripts were sequenced because the entire RNA isolate underwent reverse transcription. TCRdb keeps only in-frame clones here, not all; method: immunoSEQ multiplex PCR. The sample holds 850,000 to 900,000 clones, 15% to 20% seen once. What was sequenced was naive CD4+ T cells from blood. These receptors all stem from a woman aged 18-35 years in good health.

With respect to this clone: The identical CDR3 is also encoded by other nucleotide sequences in the sample. The rearrangement joins TRBV19 to TRBJ2-1; TRBD2 agrees at 8 bases. The CDR3 is 15 amino acids. The J segment lost 0 bases and the V segment lost 7 bases, leaving 5 bases of the junction unmatched. Germline V gene sequence: CDR1 LNHDA, CDR2 SQIVND (reference sequence). The CDR3 region has the DNA TGTGCCAGTACCCCCAGCGGGAGCTCCTACAATGAGCAGTTCTTC. This codes for CASTPSGSSYNEQFF.

V gene TRBV28 combines with J gene TRBJ1-4; 8 bases are a match to TRBD1. The germline gives CDR1 MDHEN, CDR2 SYDVKM. With 5 bases clipped from V and 6 bases from J, the junction kept 11 bases outside the gene matches. This CDR3 contains 16 residues. CDR3 loop: CASSEGPGQDYEKLFF. The CDR3 DNA sequence: TGTGCCAGCAGTGAGGGCCCGGGACAGGATTATGAAAAACTGTTTTTT.

This clone has a single count. This chain links TRBV18 with TRBJ1-2; possible D gene TRBD1, 5 bases. Germline CDR1 KGHSH, CDR2 LQKENI. CDR3 size: 15 residues. V was clipped by 1 base and J by 8 bases, with 17 bases between them. The chain's CDR3 is CASSPLSIGQGGYTF. CDR3 DNA: TGTGCCAGCTCACCACTCAGCATAGGACAAGGAGGCTACACCTTC.

This chain joins TRBV28 and TRBJ2-3; tentative D call: TRBD1 (6 bases). CDR1 and CDR2 (germline): MDHEN, SYDVKM. Trimming removed 5 bases from V and 3 bases from J, with 9 bases in between. This CDR3 has 13 residues. CDR3: CASSTQGTDTQYF. The CDR3 bases are TGTGCCAGCAGTACTCAGGGGACAGATACGCAGTATTTT.

The V gene is TRBV28, the J gene TRBJ2-1; TRBD2 agrees at 14 bases. Germline-derived CDR1 and CDR2 are MDHEN and SYDVKM. The CDR3 totals 16 residues. With V trimmed by 4 bases and J by 6 bases, 5 bases remained unmatched. The CDR3 spells CASSSHGLAGGNEQFF. The CDR3 coding sequence is TGTGCCAGCAGTTCTCACGGACTAGCGGGAGGCAATGAGCAGTTCTTC.

The chain couples TRBV7-2 to TRBJ2-5; D is possibly TRBD2 (5 bases). The germline gives CDR1 SGHTA, CDR2 FQGNSA. The V gene lost 5 bases and the J gene lost 1 base, with 11 bases spanning the gap. The CDR3 is 14 amino acids. The DNA of the CDR3 is TGTGCCAGCAGCGCCTCCGGGATCCAAGAGACCCAGTACTTC. Amino acid sequence: CASSASGIQETQYF.

This clone was detected only a few times. The genes are TRBV4-3 and TRBJ2-7; 14 nucleotides align to TRBD2. Trimming cost V 4 bases and J 6 bases; bases outside gene matches: 5. CDR3 length: 15 amino acids. CDR1 and CDR2 from the germline V gene are LGHNA and YSLEER. The CDR3 nucleotides are TGCGCCAGCAGCCGTGGACTAGCGGGAGGACTCGAGCAGTACTTC. It translates to CASSRGLAGGLEQYF.

The chain uses TRBV25-1 and TRBJ2-1; tentative D call: TRBD1 (6 bases). This CDR3 is built from 18 residues. Germline V gene lookup returns CDR1 MGHDK and CDR2 SYGVNS. The V end lost 7 bases, the J end lost 4 bases, and 26 bases lay between the germline ends. CDR3 bases: TGTGCCAGCACCGGGGCGGGCAGGGGAATCGGGCCTTACAATGAGCAGTTCTTC. Its protein is CASTGAGRGIGPYNEQFF.

Regarding this clone: The junction does not match germline at one end; this may be a read error. V gene TRBV28 combines with J gene TRBJ1-5; D might be TRBD1 (6 bases). Looked up from germline, CDR1 is MDHEN and CDR2 is SYDVKM. The CDR3 has 13 amino acids. CDR3 nucleotides: TGTGCCAGCAGTACAGGACAGTATCAACCCCAGCATTTT. Translating it yields CASSTGQYQPQHF.

This clone appeared a few times. At the DNA level, this CDR3 is encoded by other sequences in the same sample as well. V and J are TRBV18 and TRBJ2-7; no definite D call. The ends were cut back, 2 bases at V and 2 bases at J, with 7 bases in the middle. The CDR3 extends over 13 amino acids. The germline CDR1 and CDR2 sequences are KGHSH and LQKENI. CDR3 DNA sequence: TGTGCCAGCTCACCAGGCTTAGCCTACGAGCAGTACTTC. Encoded protein: CASSPGLAYEQYF. The variable domain in full, with the rest retrieved from reference TRBV18 and TRBJ2-7, is NAGVMQNPRHLVRRRGQEARLRCSPMKGHSHVYWYRQLPEEGLKFMVYLQKENIIDESGMPKERFSAEFPKEGPSILRIQQVVRGDSAAYFCASSPGLAYEQYFGPGTRLTVT.

This clone turned up a few times. The chain recombines TRBV7-8 with TRBJ2-1, with D uncertain. Germline V CDR1 and CDR2: SGHVS, FQNEAQ. The CDR3 length is 13 residues. The V end lost 5 bases, the J end lost 9 bases, and 14 bases lay between the germline ends. CDR3 DNA sequence: TGTGCCAGCAGCATCACCTTAGAAGGTGAGCAGTTCTTC. Protein: CASSITLEGEQFF.

Points on this clone: This same CDR3 is encoded by further DNA sequences in the sample. The genes are TRBV18 and TRBJ1-5; D is undetermined. The CDR3 consists of 13 residues. V was shortened by 3 bases and J by 2 bases, with 5 bases between the two germline ends. The germline gives CDR1 KGHSH, CDR2 LQKENI. CDR3 residues: CASSPQGNQPQHF. The CDR3 DNA is TGTGCCAGCTCACCTCAGGGCAATCAGCCCCAGCATTTT.

Only a few counts were recorded for this clone. The chain is built from TRBV21-1 and TRBJ1-2; TRBD1, as called in the table, went unchecked against the DNA. TRBV21-1 is assigned pseudogene status. The CDR3 runs 17 residues. This chain's CDR3 is CASSIGTSLPHGYGYTF. CDR3 nucleotides: TGTGCCAGCAGCATCGGGACAAGCCTACCCCACGGATATGGCTACACCTTC.

This clone was observed a few times. The V and J genes are TRBV19 and TRBJ1-2; unclear D gene. CDR1 and CDR2 (germline): LNHDA, SQIVND (reference sequence). This CDR3 has 12 residues. Between the trimmed V and J ends, which lost 4 bases and 10 bases, there was a span of 13 bases. CDR3 amino acids: CASSTQQRVYTF. The CDR3 nucleotides are TGTGCCAGTAGTACCCAGCAGCGCGTCTACACCTTC.

The sample holds a few counts of this clone. The chain uses TRBV16 and TRBJ1-1; D is possibly TRBD1 (5 bases). Germline V CDR1 and CDR2: KGHSY, FQNENV. The CDR3 totals 16 residues. V gave up 0 bases and J gave up 4 bases, with 15 bases separating them. The CDR3 region is CASSQSMQGIRTEAFF. Written as DNA, the CDR3 is TGTGCCAGCAGCCAATCGATGCAGGGTATACGCACTGAAGCTTTCTTT.

The J gene is TRBJ2-6, the V gene TRBV4-2; D is possibly TRBD1 or TRBD2 (5 bases each). The germline CDR1 and CDR2 sequences are LGHNA and YNFKEQ. Between the trimmed V and J ends, which lost 3 bases and 2 bases, there was a span of 14 bases. This CDR3 comprises 17 residues. CDR3 in DNA: TGTGCCAGCAGCCAGGGGGTTGGGGGAACTGGGGCCAACGTCCTGACTTTC. This sequence encodes CASSQGVGGTGANVLTF.

This chain joins TRBV7-2 and TRBJ1-5; possible D gene TRBD1, 5 bases. Germline V gene data show CDR1 as SGHTA and CDR2 as FQGNSA. The germline V and J ends were trimmed by 5 bases and 6 bases, with 11 bases remaining between them. This CDR3 has 13 amino acids. The CDR3 DNA follows: TGTGCCAGCAGCGGAGGCCAGGGTCAGCCCCAGCATTTT. This gives the protein CASSGGQGQPQHF.

This clone was counted only a few times. CDR3 nucleotide sequence: TGCGCCAGCAGCCAAGGAAGAGTCCTTTCGGGTGAGACCCAGTACTTC. Encoded protein: CASSQGRVLSGETQYF. The V and J genes are TRBV4-3 and TRBJ2-5; no reliable D call. The CDR3 runs 16 residues. Germline CDR1 and CDR2: LGHNA and YSLEER. V lost 1 base and J lost 5, with 17 bases in between.

The table lists this clone with a few counts. The same CDR3 is also encoded by other DNA sequences in this sample. V and J are TRBV28 and TRBJ2-5; no clear D gene. V was trimmed by 2 bases and J by 2 bases, leaving 3 bases between them. This CDR3 contains 12 residues. Germline CDR1 reads MDHEN; CDR2 reads SYDVKM. The CDR3 DNA reads TGTGCCAGCAGTTTACTACAAGAGACCCAGTACTTC. Protein product: CASSLLQETQYF.

The CDR3 here is CSVAADLGSGRDEQFF. The CDR3 DNA sequence: TGCAGCGTTGCGGCCGACCTAGGGTCGGGGCGTGATGAGCAGTTCTTC. The J gene is TRBJ2-1, the V gene TRBV29-1; D is perhaps TRBD1 or TRBD2 (5 bases each). V was shortened by 4 bases and J by 8 bases, with 24 bases between the two germline ends. This CDR3 contains 16 residues. From germline, CDR1 is SQVTM and CDR2 ANQGSEA.

This clone was detected a few times. The rearrangement uses TRBV19 and TRBJ2-1; D possibly corresponds to TRBD2 (5 bases). This CDR3 contains 13 residues. Germline V CDR1 and CDR2: LNHDA, SQIVND (reference sequence). V was cut by 5 bases and J by 7 bases, with 12 bases left in between. The CDR3 DNA reads as TGTGCCAGTAGTTGGCGAGGGCTTAATGAGCAGTTCTTC. Its protein product is CASSWRGLNEQFF.

The chain is built from TRBV18 and TRBJ2-1, with 11 bases aligning to TRBD2. Germline CDR1 and CDR2: KGHSH and LQKENI. The ends lost 5 bases at V and 6 bases at J; junction bases unmatched: 12. The CDR3 is made up of 17 amino acids. The CDR3 protein is CASSWRTTSGSSNEQFF. The CDR3 DNA reads TGTGCCAGCTCATGGCGGACCACTAGCGGGAGTTCCAATGAGCAGTTCTTC. Full variable domain (remainder filled in from reference TRBV18 and TRBJ2-1): NAGVMQNPRHLVRRRGQEARLRCSPMKGHSHVYWYRQLPEEGLKFMVYLQKENIIDESGMPKERFSAEFPKEGPSILRIQQVVRGDSAAYFCASSWRTTSGSSNEQFFGPGTRLTVL.

This clone was picked up a small number of times. This chain connects TRBV6-4 to TRBJ2-1; D perhaps matches TRBD2 (6 bases). Germline loops: CDR1 MRHNA, CDR2 SNTAGT. With 0 bases removed from V and 7 bases from J, the gap between germline ends came to 13 bases. The CDR3 length is 15 residues. Written as DNA, the CDR3 is TGTGCCAGCAGTGACTCACACGGGAGTGGGAATGAGCAGTTCTTC. Amino acid sequence: CASSDSHGSGNEQFF.

This rearrangement joins TRBV11-2 to TRBJ2-1; unclear D gene. There are 16 residues in the CDR3. Germline values: CDR1 SGHAT, CDR2 FQNNGV. V lost 1 base and J lost 7, with 17 bases in between. CDR3 residues: CASSLVRVPNGNEQFF. The CDR3 region has the DNA TGTGCCAGCAGCTTAGTGAGAGTTCCCAACGGAAATGAGCAGTTCTTC.

This clone has only a few counts. CDR3 nucleotide sequence: TGTGCCAGCAGCTTAAATCTGGCTCCGGGGCTAAACACCGGGGAGCTGTTTTTT. Its protein product is CASSLNLAPGLNTGELFF. J is TRBJ2-2 and V is TRBV11-2, with D perhaps matching TRBD1 or TRBD2 (5 bases each). The germline CDR1 and CDR2 sequences are SGHAT and FQNNGV. CDR3 length: 18 residues. The V end was cut by 2 bases, the J end by 2 bases, with 18 bases between.

The sample holds a few counts of this clone. The chain links TRBV5-1 to TRBJ1-4, with D unresolved. CDR3 length equals 14 residues. V lost 0 bases and J lost 8, with 11 bases in between. CDR1 and CDR2 from the germline V gene are SGHRS and YFSETQ. CDR3 coding DNA: TGCGCCAGCAGCTTGGGACACCCCGACGAAAAACTGTTTTTT. It is translated as CASSLGHPDEKLFF.

The CDR3 protein is CASSGAGGPDTDTQYF. The CDR3, as DNA: TGCGCCAGCAGCGGAGCGGGAGGGCCCGACACAGATACGCAGTATTTT. The chain joins TRBV5-1 to TRBJ2-3; 10 bases fit TRBD2. V lost 4 bases to trimming and J lost 2 bases; unmatched junction nucleotides: 7. Germline lookup yields CDR1 SGHRS and CDR2 YFSETQ. This CDR3 has 16 amino acids. The complete variable domain, with remaining parts taken from reference TRBV5-1 and TRBJ2-3, reads KAGVTQTPRYLIKTRGQQVTLSCSPISGHRSVSWYQQTPGQGLQFLFEYFSETQRNKGNFPGRFSGRQFSNSRSEMNVSTLELGDSALYLCASSGAGGPDTDTQYFGPGTRLTVL.

J is TRBJ2-7 and V is TRBV5-4, with D maybe TRBD2 (7 bases). In germline, CDR1 is SGHNT, CDR2 YYREEE (reference sequence). The CDR3 sequence is 15 residues long. V lost 5 bases to trimming and J lost 2 bases, with 17 bases between them. The DNA for the CDR3 is TGTGCCAGCAGAGGGGGGCTAGCGGAGACCTACGAGCAGTACTTC. Amino acids: CASRGGLAETYEQYF.

The chain links TRBV5-1 to TRBJ2-2; D is unclear. Germline V gene data show CDR1 as SGHRS and CDR2 as YFSETQ. V was cut by 5 bases and J by 2 bases, with 13 bases left in between. The CDR3 spans 15 residues. The CDR3 is CASRDWAGNTGELFF. Here the CDR3 DNA reads TGCGCCAGCAGAGACTGGGCAGGTAACACCGGGGAGCTGTTTTTT. Full variable domain (rest looked up from reference TRBV5-1 and TRBJ2-2): KAGVTQTPRYLIKTRGQQVTLSCSPISGHRSVSWYQQTPGQGLQFLFEYFSETQRNKGNFPGRFSGRQFSNSRSEMNVSTLELGDSALYLCASRDWAGNTGELFFGEGSRLTVL.

The chain uses TRBV27 and TRBJ2-7; 7 bases line up with TRBD1. The CDR3 consists of 15 residues. V dropped 2 bases and J dropped 4; count of bases not matched to a gene: 8. The germline gives CDR1 MNHEY, CDR2 SMNVEV (reference sequence). In DNA, the CDR3 is TGTGCCAGCAGTTTAACTGGGGCAGGGGGTTACGAGCAGTACTTC. Encoded protein: CASSLTGAGGYEQYF.